The 10 T cell receptor beta chains below come from one sample, sequenced in a study of blood T cell repertoires in COVID-19. The data were produced by immunoSEQ multiplex PCR, yet TCRdb's version contains in-frame clones alone and is incomplete. The sample lists 240,000 or so clones; around 87% were seen once. Source material: PBMCs or T cells enriched from blood (not recorded which). The receptors derive from a woman in her forties with acute COVID-19.

This chain connects TRBV7-6 to TRBJ2-7; 10 bases match TRBD2. This CDR3 region has 14 residues. J was trimmed by 3 bases and V by 5 bases; bases with no gene match: 4. Per germline, CDR1 SGHVS and CDR2 FNYEAQ. The DNA of the CDR3 is TGTGCCAGCAGCCCCGGGACTAGCGACTACGAGCAGTACTTC. Its translation is CASSPGTSDYEQYF.

This clone was recorded only once. V and J are TRBV19 and TRBJ2-2, with D tentatively TRBD1 (5 bases). V was cut by 1 base and J by 9 bases, with 15 bases left in between. The CDR3 loop spans 15 amino acids. Germline CDR1 and CDR2: LNHDA and SQIVND (reference sequence). CDR3 nucleotides: TGTGCCAGTAGTATAGGGGCAAAGGGGTACAGGGAGCTGTTTTTT. Protein: CASSIGAKGYRELFF.

The genes are TRBV30 and TRBJ1-6, with D possibly TRBD1 on 6 matching bases. The germline V and J ends were trimmed by 3 bases and 5 bases, with 20 bases remaining between them. Germline V lookup: CDR1 GTSNPN, CDR2 SVGIG (reference sequence). The CDR3 extends over 17 amino acids. In nucleotides, the CDR3 is TGTGCCTGGAGAGCCCCCAGGGGCGTACTGAATAATTCACCCCTCCACTTT. It yields the protein CAWRAPRGVLNNSPLHF.

Points on this clone: The same CDR3 also results from other DNA sequences found in this sample. V usage is TRBV14 and J usage is TRBJ2-1; D not certain. Per the germline V gene, CDR1 is SGHDN and CDR2 is FVKESK. This CDR3 contains 13 residues. V was shortened by 1 base and J by 6 bases, with 7 bases between the two germline ends. As DNA, the CDR3 is TGTGCCAGCAGCCAAGTGCGAGGCAATGAGCAGTTCTTC. As protein: CASSQVRGNEQFF.

The rearrangement uses TRBV30 and TRBJ2-3, with D unclear. This CDR3 region has 16 residues. The V end lost 0 bases, the J end lost 0 bases, and 13 bases lay between the germline ends. The V gene's germline CDR1 is GTSNPN and CDR2 SVGIG (reference sequence). The CDR3 loop is CAWSVQPLPSTDTQYF. Written as DNA, the CDR3 is TGTGCCTGGAGTGTACAACCTCTCCCTAGCACAGATACGCAGTATTTT.

This sequence joins TRBV27 and TRBJ1-5, with TRBD1 identical over 7 bases. This CDR3 contains 13 residues. From germline, CDR1 is MNHEY and CDR2 SMNVEV (reference sequence). V lost 3 bases and J lost 5; bases outside the gene matches: 1. The DNA for the CDR3 is TGTGCCAGCAGTTTGGACAGGTATCAGCCCCAGCATTTT. The encoded protein is CASSLDRYQPQHF.

The J gene is TRBJ2-3, the V gene TRBV10-3; the match to TRBD2 covers 7 bases. J was trimmed by 4 bases and V by 7 bases; bases with no gene match: 8. Germline assignment: CDR1 ENHRY and CDR2 SYGVKD. The CDR3 sequence is 14 residues long. CDR3 residues: CAINSGRIADTQYF. As DNA, the CDR3 is TGTGCCATCAATTCCGGGAGGATCGCAGATACGCAGTATTTT.

This clone is a singleton in its sample. The rearrangement uses TRBV13 and TRBJ2-5; weak D call: TRBD1 (6 bases). Trimming shortened V by 7 bases and J by 2 bases, and 35 bases separated the two germline ends. This CDR3 contains 21 residues. Germline V gives CDR1 PRHDT, CDR2 FYEKMQ (reference sequence). CDR3 nucleotides: TGTGCCAGCAACCCTTTGGAAAGGGGGATGAAGTGTTGTGGGGGACAAGAGACCCAGTACTTC. Encoded protein: CASNPLERGMKCCGGQETQYF.

The chain links TRBV24-1 to TRBJ2-1, with TRBD2 identical over 8 bases. Germline CDR1 is KGHDR and CDR2 is SFDVKD. The trim removed 3 bases at V and 4 bases at J, leaving 7 bases unmatched. The CDR3 consists of 16 residues. CDR3 DNA sequence: TGTGCCACCAGTGATCCCGGGACGGGGGGGTACAATGAGCAGTTCTTC. Translating it yields CATSDPGTGGYNEQFF.

V and J are TRBV4-2 and TRBJ2-3; 12 bases match TRBD2. The CDR3 extends over 17 amino acids. Germline values: CDR1 LGHNA, CDR2 YNFKEQ. The junction had 9 bases not matched to a gene; V was cut back by 4 bases and J by 4 bases. This chain's CDR3 is CASSLRTSGKDPDTQYF. The CDR3 DNA follows: TGTGCCAGCAGCCTCAGGACTAGCGGGAAAGACCCAGATACGCAGTATTTT.